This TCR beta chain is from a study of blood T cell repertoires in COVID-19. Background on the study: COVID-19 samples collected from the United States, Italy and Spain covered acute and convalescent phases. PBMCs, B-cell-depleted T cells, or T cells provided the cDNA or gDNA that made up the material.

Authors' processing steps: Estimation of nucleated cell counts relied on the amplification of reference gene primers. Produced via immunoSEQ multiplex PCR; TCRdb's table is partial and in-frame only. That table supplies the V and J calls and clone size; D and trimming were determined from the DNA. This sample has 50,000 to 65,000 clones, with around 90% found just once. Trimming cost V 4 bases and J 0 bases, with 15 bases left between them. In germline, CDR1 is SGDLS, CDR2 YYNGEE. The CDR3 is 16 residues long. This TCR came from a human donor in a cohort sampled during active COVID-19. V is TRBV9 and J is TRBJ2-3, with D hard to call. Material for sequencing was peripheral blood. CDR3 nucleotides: TGTGCCAGCAGCCTAGGAACGACTTTAAGCACAGATACGCAGTATTTT. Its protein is CASSLGTTLSTDTQYF.